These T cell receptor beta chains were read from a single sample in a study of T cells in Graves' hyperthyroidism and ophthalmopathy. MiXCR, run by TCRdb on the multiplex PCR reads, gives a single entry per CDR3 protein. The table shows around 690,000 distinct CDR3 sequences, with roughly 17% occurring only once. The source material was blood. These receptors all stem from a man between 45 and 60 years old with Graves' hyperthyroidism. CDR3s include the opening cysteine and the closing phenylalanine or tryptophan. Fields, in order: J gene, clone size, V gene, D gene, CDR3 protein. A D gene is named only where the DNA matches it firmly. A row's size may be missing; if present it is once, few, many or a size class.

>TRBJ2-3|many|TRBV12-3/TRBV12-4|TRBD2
CASSSGGGLSTDTQYF
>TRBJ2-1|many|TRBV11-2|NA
CASSFLSEGLLMGQFF
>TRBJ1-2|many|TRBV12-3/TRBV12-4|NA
CASSFRAGTYGYTF
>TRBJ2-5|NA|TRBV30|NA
CAWSVLIQETQYF
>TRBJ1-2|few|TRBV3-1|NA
CASSQDVRAANYGYTF
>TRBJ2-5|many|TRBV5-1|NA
CASSALPQETQYF
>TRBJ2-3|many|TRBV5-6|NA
CASSLDWSSTDTQYF
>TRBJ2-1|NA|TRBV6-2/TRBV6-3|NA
CASSYSTSADSSYNEQFF
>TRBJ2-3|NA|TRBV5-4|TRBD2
CASSLVLAGGYTQYF
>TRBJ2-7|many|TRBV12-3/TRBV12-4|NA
CASSLSSRGSYEQYF
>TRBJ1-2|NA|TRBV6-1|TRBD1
CASSLDRGPSYGYTF
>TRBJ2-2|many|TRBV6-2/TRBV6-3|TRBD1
CASSYFTGGSGELFF
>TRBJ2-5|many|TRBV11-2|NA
CASSLEPLQETQYF
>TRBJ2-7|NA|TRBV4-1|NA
CASSQDWGGAEQCF
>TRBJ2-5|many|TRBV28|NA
CASGPGQFVPQYF
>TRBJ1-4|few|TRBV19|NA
CASSTQIATNEKLFF
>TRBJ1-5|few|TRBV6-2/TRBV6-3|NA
CASSYSRGRQPQHF
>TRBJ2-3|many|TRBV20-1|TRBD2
CSATPLADRTDTQYF
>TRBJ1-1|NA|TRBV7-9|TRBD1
CASSLGAGGYTEAFF
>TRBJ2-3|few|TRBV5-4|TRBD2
CASSVPTGRGTDTQYF
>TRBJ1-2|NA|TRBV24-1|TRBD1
CATGDRQGDHYGYTF
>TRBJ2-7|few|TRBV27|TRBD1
CASSPGQGAGEQYF
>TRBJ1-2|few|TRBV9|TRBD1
CASSVGDRATFNYGYTF
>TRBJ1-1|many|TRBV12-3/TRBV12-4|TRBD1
CASSRGQERAFF
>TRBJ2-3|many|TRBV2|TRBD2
CASGISGSSTDTQYF
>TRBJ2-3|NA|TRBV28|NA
CASNGGGGDRTQYF
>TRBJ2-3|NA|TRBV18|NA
CASSPLRVMADTQYF
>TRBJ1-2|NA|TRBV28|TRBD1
CASSPLDRGRDGYTF
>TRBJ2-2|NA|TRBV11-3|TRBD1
CASLNDRGGSGELFF
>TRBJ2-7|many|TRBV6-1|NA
CASSEGGAYEQYF
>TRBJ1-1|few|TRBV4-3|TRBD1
CASSQARTGGTEAFF
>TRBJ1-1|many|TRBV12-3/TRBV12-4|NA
CASSSGQMNTEAFF
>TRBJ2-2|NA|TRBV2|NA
CASSGTPSGTGELFF
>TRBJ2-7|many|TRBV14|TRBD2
CASSPTGTSAYEQYF
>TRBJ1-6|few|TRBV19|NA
CASGGSSLHF
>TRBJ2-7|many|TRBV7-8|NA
CASSLAPRGASYEQYF
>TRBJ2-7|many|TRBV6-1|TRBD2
CASSFPTSGSHEQYF
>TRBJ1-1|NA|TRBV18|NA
CASSPPVEGNTEAFF
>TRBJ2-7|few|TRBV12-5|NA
CASGLVLGGEQYF
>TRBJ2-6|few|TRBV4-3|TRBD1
CASSASTGVGGTNVLTF
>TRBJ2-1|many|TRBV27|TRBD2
CASSLFLAGVSEQFF
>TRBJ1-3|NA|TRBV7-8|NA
CASSLSWTEGLGNTIYF
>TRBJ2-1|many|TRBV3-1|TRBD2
CASSQVNSGLVGDEQFF
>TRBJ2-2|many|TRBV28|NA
CASSLFPLNTGELFF
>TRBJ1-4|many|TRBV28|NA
CASTKDRTNEKLFF
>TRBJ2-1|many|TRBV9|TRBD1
CASSVAFGTGDYNEQFF
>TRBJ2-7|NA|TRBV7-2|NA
CASSLEVAEEQYF